The clone carrying this T cell receptor beta chain was counted ten times or more. Its antigen is undetermined. This sample was taken from a study of spatial heterogeneity in lung cancer. Looking at the study overall: Counts of TCR transcripts in tumor regions correlated strongly with a matched bulk RNA-seq T cell module score. Study conclusions and caveats: Tracking of tumor mutation counts was seen in expanded intratumoral alpha and beta TCR counts.

CDR1 is LNHDA, CDR2 SQIVND, per germline (reference sequence). CDR3 size: 15 residues. V was clipped by 5 bases and J by 7 bases; unmatched bases: 9. TCRdb independently ran MiXCR on the 5' RACE reads; one entry per CDR3 protein. The sample yields over 10,000 distinct CDR3 sequences, roughly 5.2% seen once. Time point denoted: sample taken at primary tumor resection. The TCR sequence derives from a male donor with early-stage non-small cell lung cancer. The genes are TRBV19 and TRBJ2-1; 9 bases are shared with TRBD2. This material consisted of lung tumor tissue, taken at surgery. The chain's CDR3 is CASSSHSGGDNEQFF. The CDR3 coding sequence is TGTGCCAGTAGTTCCCATAGCGGGGGTGATAATGAGCAGTTCTTC. The full variable domain, its missing parts supplied by reference TRBV19 and TRBJ2-1, is DGGITQSPKYLFRKEGQNVTLSCEQNLNHDAMYWYRQDPGQGLRLIYYSQIVNDFQKGDIAEGYSVSREKKESFPLTVTSAQKNPTAFYLCASSSHSGGDNEQFFGPGTRLTVL.